This passage covers 29 T cell receptor beta chains from one sample sequenced in a study of CXCR3-negative and CXCR3-positive naive CD8 T cells. The TRB libraries of cDNA were built by UMI-labeled 5' RACE. After re-calling the 5' RACE reads, TCRdb lists one entry per CDR3 protein, DNA absent. This sample contains around 140,000 distinct CDR3 sequences. The sample consisted of naive CXCR3- CD8+ T cells from blood. This sample's subset: CD45RO-CCR7+CD27+CD95- naive CD8+ T cells lacking CXCR3 (TNR3-). Receptor source: a human donor in good health. Some clones in this sample may be carry-over from other donors' samples.

The rearrangement uses TRBV29-1 and TRBJ2-2. Germline-derived CDR1 and CDR2 are SQVTM and ANQGSEA. CDR3 length equals 12 residues. The chain's CDR3 is CSVEEGTGELFF.

The rearrangement joins TRBV20-1 to TRBJ2-3; TCRdb designates TRBD1, a call that cannot be tested without DNA. CDR1 is DFQATT, CDR2 SNEGSKA, per germline (reference sequence). This CDR3 comprises 13 residues. The chain's CDR3 is CSASRPTGNTQYF.

V is TRBV29-1 and J is TRBJ2-1; TCRdb reports TRBD2, a call that lacks DNA to check it against. The germline CDR1 and CDR2 sequences are SQVTM and ANQGSEA. This CDR3 has 15 residues. CDR3 residues: CSVERDYSSYNEQFF.

V is TRBV11-2 and J is TRBJ2-3. Germline assignment: CDR1 SGHAT and CDR2 FQNNGV. The CDR3 sequence is 14 residues long. The CDR3 is CASSLVFGADTQYF. Looking up the rest from reference TRBV11-2 and TRBJ2-3 gives the full variable domain: EAGVAQSPRYKIIEKRQSVAFWCNPISGHATLYWYQQILGQGPKLLIQFQNNGVVDDSQLPKDRFSAERLKGVDSTLKIQPAKLEDSAVYLCASSLVFGADTQYFGPGTRLTVL.

The chain links TRBV25-1 to TRBJ2-1. Germline CDR1 reads MGHDK; CDR2 reads SYGVNS. This CDR3 is 11 amino acids long. The CDR3 protein is CACSQGVEQFF.

V and J are TRBV28 and TRBJ2-7; the D gene TCRdb calls, TRBD1, cannot be checked with no DNA. Germline V gives CDR1 MDHEN, CDR2 SYDVKM. CDR3 length: 15 residues. CDR3 residues: CASSSSDTGSYEQYF.

The chain employs TRBV12-3 or TRBV12-4 and TRBJ2-7; there is no DNA to check the TCRdb D call of TRBD1. CDR3 length: 13 residues. CDR3 in amino acids: CASSFPGMVEQYF.

The J gene is TRBJ2-3, the V gene TRBV29-1; TCRdb gives TRBD1 as the D gene, but with no DNA this cannot be confirmed. This CDR3 has 17 amino acids. The germline V gene has CDR1 SQVTM and CDR2 ANQGSEA. The CDR3 sequence is CSVELLPRGPAGDTQYF.

The V call is TRBV15, the J call TRBJ1-5; TCRdb designates TRBD1, a call that cannot be tested without DNA. This CDR3 has 14 residues. CDR1 is LNHNV, CDR2 YYDKDF, per germline (reference sequence). The CDR3 region is CATSGRQGNQPQHF.

The V gene is TRBV9, the J gene TRBJ2-3. The germline gives CDR1 SGDLS, CDR2 YYNGEE. The CDR3 spans 15 residues. The CDR3 sequence: CASSVEGSSTDTQYF.

The chain links TRBV4-1 to TRBJ2-7; TCRdb selects TRBD2, and the lack of DNA leaves this call unchecked. CDR1 and CDR2 (germline): MGHRA, YSYEKL. This CDR3 is 15 amino acids long. The CDR3 loop reads CASSQVFSPVDEQYF.

The chain has TRBV15 and TRBJ2-3. CDR1 LNHNV and CDR2 YYDKDF come from the germline V gene (reference sequence). There are 15 residues in the CDR3. This CDR3 reads CATSRPTSFSDTQYF.

The V call is TRBV6-6, the J call TRBJ2-7; as DNA is missing, the TRBD1 call by TCRdb cannot be tested. The germline V gene encodes CDR1 MNHNY and CDR2 SVGAGI (reference sequence). CDR3 size: 13 residues. The CDR3: CASSGDSPYEQYF.

V and J are TRBV6-2 or TRBV6-3 and TRBJ1-2; without DNA, the TCRdb call of TRBD1 cannot be checked. The CDR3 loop spans 12 amino acids. CDR1 and CDR2 from the germline V gene are MNHEY and SVGEGT. This CDR3 is CASSWTDYGYTF.

The chain recombines TRBV5-1 with TRBJ1-1. The germline V gene has CDR1 SGHRS and CDR2 YFSETQ. This CDR3 is built from 13 residues. The CDR3 spells CASSLGGTTEAFF.

The chain employs TRBV25-1 and TRBJ2-3; TCRdb indicates TRBD2, and absent DNA this call remains unverified. CDR1 is MGHDK and CDR2 is SYGVNS in the germline V gene. The CDR3 covers 13 residues. The CDR3 protein is CASRLGWADTQYF.

The chain recombines TRBV11-3 with TRBJ2-1; checking the TCRdb D call of TRBD2 is not possible without DNA. This CDR3 has 16 amino acids. Germline loops: CDR1 SGHNT, CDR2 YENEEA. The CDR3 reads CASSSYGGTSGDEQFF.

V is TRBV28 and J is TRBJ1-3. This CDR3 contains 14 residues. CDR1 MDHEN and CDR2 SYDVKM come from the germline V gene. CDR3 amino acids: CASSRTGSGNTIYF.

The genes are TRBV7-6 and TRBJ2-2; absent DNA, TCRdb's TRBD2 call cannot be checked. The CDR3 consists of 17 residues. Germline assignment: CDR1 SGHVS and CDR2 FNYEAQ. CDR3 amino acids: CASSPLPQGSNTGELFF.

The chain employs TRBV2 and TRBJ2-3; the D call of TRBD1 rests on TCRdb alone, since no DNA is present to check it. The V gene's germline CDR1 is SNHLY and CDR2 FYNNEI. The CDR3 covers 16 residues. CDR3 loop: CASSETEDSSTDTQYF.

J is TRBJ2-2 and V is TRBV24-1; checking the TCRdb D call of TRBD1 is not possible without DNA. The CDR3 is made up of 14 amino acids. Germline assignment: CDR1 KGHDR and CDR2 SFDVKD. The CDR3: CATSEGTPTGELFF.

The chain combines TRBV12-3 or TRBV12-4 with TRBJ2-3; absent DNA, TCRdb's TRBD2 call cannot be checked. CDR3 size: 16 residues. CDR3 in amino acids: CASSLVAGAITDTQYF.

The rearrangement joins TRBV6-2 or TRBV6-3 to TRBJ2-5; with no DNA, the TCRdb D assignment of TRBD1 cannot be verified. Germline CDR1 is MNHEY and CDR2 is SVGEGT. The CDR3 runs 14 residues. The CDR3 region is CASSNRGQEETQYF.

The chain is built from TRBV29-1 and TRBJ1-2. The CDR3 consists of 13 residues. Germline V gene data show CDR1 as SQVTM and CDR2 as ANQGSEA. CDR3 sequence: CSVEDLLYYGYTF.

The rearrangement links TRBV28 to TRBJ2-2; the D call from TCRdb, TRBD2, cannot be confirmed without DNA. The CDR3 contains 17 residues. The germline CDR1 and CDR2 sequences are MDHEN and SYDVKM. CDR3: CASSVGLAGVTTGELFF.

The chain is built from TRBV7-2 and TRBJ2-1. Germline V gene lookup returns CDR1 SGHTA and CDR2 FQGNSA. The CDR3 covers 12 residues. The CDR3 is CASSLDYREQFF.

This chain joins TRBV29-1 and TRBJ2-4; TCRdb proposes TRBD1, but this gene call is untestable without DNA. The CDR3 totals 16 residues. CDR1 SQVTM and CDR2 ANQGSEA come from the germline V gene. CDR3 protein: CSVVSGRTGGKNIQYF.

The chain links TRBV10-3 to TRBJ2-7. The length of the CDR3 is 14 residues. Germline V gene sequence: CDR1 ENHRY, CDR2 SYGVKD. CDR3 region: CAIIDPTDSYEQYF.

This rearrangement joins TRBV7-8 to TRBJ2-5; with no DNA, the TCRdb D assignment of TRBD1 cannot be verified. Germline V lookup: CDR1 SGHVS, CDR2 FQNEAQ. This CDR3 contains 15 residues. CDR3 residues: CASSLGEGATETQYF. The full variable domain, with the rest looked up from reference TRBV7-8 and TRBJ2-5, is GAGVSQSPRYKVAKRGQDVALRCDPISGHVSLFWYQQALGQGPEFLTYFQNEAQLDKSGLPSDRFFAERPEGSVSTLKIQRTQQEDSAVYLCASSLGEGATETQYFGPGTRLLVL.